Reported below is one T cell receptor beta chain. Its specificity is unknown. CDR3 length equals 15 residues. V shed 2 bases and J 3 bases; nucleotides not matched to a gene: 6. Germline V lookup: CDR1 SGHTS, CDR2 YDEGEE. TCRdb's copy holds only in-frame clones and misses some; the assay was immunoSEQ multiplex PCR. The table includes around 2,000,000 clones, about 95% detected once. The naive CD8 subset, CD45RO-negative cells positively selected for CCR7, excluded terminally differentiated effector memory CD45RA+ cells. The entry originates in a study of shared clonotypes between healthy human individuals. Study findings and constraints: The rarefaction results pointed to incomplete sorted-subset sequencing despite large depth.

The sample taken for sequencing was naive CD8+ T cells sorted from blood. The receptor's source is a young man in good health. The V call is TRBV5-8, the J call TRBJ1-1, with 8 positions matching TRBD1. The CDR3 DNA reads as TGTGCCAGCAGCTTCCAGGGGGCGCGGGACACTGAAGCTTTCTTT. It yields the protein CASSFQGARDTEAFF.